The clone carrying this T cell receptor (beta chain) was recorded once. Its specificity is not known. The sample originates from a study of shared clonotypes between healthy human individuals. General study results and limits: Generation of non-shared clonotypes was less probable than generation of clonotypes shared by all four donors.

DNA at 200 ng, about 30,000 T cell genomes, went into sorted-subset replicate PCRs. TCRdb keeps only in-frame clones here, not all; method: immunoSEQ multiplex PCR. The repertoire holds 2 million to 2.5 million clones, with 90% to 96% as singletons. V dropped 3 bases and J dropped 1 base, with 10 bases sitting between them. This CDR3 comprises 15 residues. CDR1 is MDHEN and CDR2 is SYDVKM in the germline V gene. The chain employs TRBV28 and TRBJ1-3; D may be TRBD1 (6 bases). This sequence originates from a man in his late teens or twenties in good health. The sequencing sample was made of naive CD4+ T cells sorted from blood. Subset noted: CD45RA+ positively selected. CDR3 nucleotide sequence: TGTGCCAGCAGTTTCAGGACAGTGTCTGGAAACACCATATATTTT. Translating it yields CASSFRTVSGNTIYF.